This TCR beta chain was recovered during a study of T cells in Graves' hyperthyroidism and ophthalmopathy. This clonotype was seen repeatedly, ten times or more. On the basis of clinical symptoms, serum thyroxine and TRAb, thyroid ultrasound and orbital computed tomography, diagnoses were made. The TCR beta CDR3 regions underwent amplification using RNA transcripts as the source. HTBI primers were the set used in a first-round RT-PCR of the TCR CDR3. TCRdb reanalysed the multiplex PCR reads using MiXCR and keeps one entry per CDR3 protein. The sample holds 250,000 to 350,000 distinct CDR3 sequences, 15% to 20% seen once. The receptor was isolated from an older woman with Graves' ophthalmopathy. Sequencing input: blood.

This CDR3 reads CALDRSSYNEQFF. The CDR3 DNA reads TGTGCCTTAGACCGGAGCTCCTACAATGAGCAGTTCTTC. This sequence joins TRBV30 and TRBJ2-1; the D is unclear. The CDR3 spans 13 residues. The germline V gene encodes CDR1 GTSNPN and CDR2 SVGIG (reference sequence). The V gene lost 7 bases and the J gene lost 0 bases, with 10 bases spanning the gap. Combining the CDR3 with reference TRBV30 and TRBJ2-1 gives the whole variable domain SQTIHQWPATLVQPVGSPLSLECTVEGTSNPNLYWYRQAAGRGLQLLFYSVGIGQISSEVPQNLSASRPQDRQFILSSKKLLLSDSGFYLCALDRSSYNEQFFGPGTRLTVL.